This record concerns one TCR beta chain sequence. The data belong to a study of beta chain features in type 1 diabetes. The whole isolated RNA underwent reverse transcription, so sequencing captured expressed TCRB transcripts. Clones were sequenced by immunoSEQ multiplex PCR, and TCRdb holds only the in-frame ones, with some missing. This table has around 140,000 clones, about 10% appearing once. The CDR3 loop spans 13 amino acids. The V segment lost 2 bases and the J segment 7 bases; nucleotides outside the gene matches: 7. CDR1 is SQVTM and CDR2 is ANQGSEA in the germline V gene. V and J are TRBV29-1 and TRBJ1-2; 7 nucleotides line up with TRBD1. Source material: naive CD4+ T cells from blood. The TCR originated in a young man in good health. In DNA, the CDR3 is TGCAGCGTTGAATCGCCAGGGGGTGGTGGCTACACCTTC. Its protein is CSVESPGGGGYTF.